These T cell receptor beta chains were read from a single sample in a study of T cells in Graves' hyperthyroidism and ophthalmopathy. TCRdb called the multiplex PCR reads again in MiXCR, with one record for every CDR3 protein. The repertoire consists of approximately 400,000 distinct CDR3 sequences, with approximately 15% occurring once and the leading ten covering less than 25%. The sequencing sample was made of blood. The source of these receptors is a man aged 30 to 45 with Graves' hyperthyroidism that later progressed to Graves' ophthalmopathy. Each CDR3 is given with its conserved first and last residue. A D gene is named only where the DNA matches it firmly. Where a row states a size, it is once, few, many or the class of an expanded clone; other rows omit it.

D gene	V gene	J gene	clone size	CDR3 DNA	CDR3 protein
TRBD2	TRBV20-1	TRBJ2-1	many	TGCAGTGCTATCGGGCGGGGGACCTACAATGAGCAGTTCTTC	CSAIGRGTYNEQFF
-	TRBV28	TRBJ2-1	few	TGTGCCAGCGGGCCCACCACGGGGTTCTTC	CASGPTTGFF
TRBD1	TRBV3-1	TRBJ2-3	few	TGTGCCAGCAGCCCCTTTGGGACAGGGGGTAGCACAGATACGCAGTATTTT	CASSPFGTGGSTDTQYF
-	TRBV20-1	TRBJ2-4	many	TGCAGTGCTAATGACCCAGACCGAGGGAACATTCAGTACTTC	CSANDPDRGNIQYF
TRBD1	TRBV12-3/TRBV12-4	TRBJ1-1	many	TGTGCCAGCAGTCACAGGGGTGAAGCTTTCTTT	CASSHRGEAFF
TRBD1	TRBV18	TRBJ1-2	many	TGTGCCAGCTCACCATCAGACAGGGCACCCGGTGGCTACACCTTC	CASSPSDRAPGGYTF
TRBD1	TRBV19	TRBJ1-1	many	TGTGCCAGTGAGGACAGGGGTTACACTGAAGCTTTCTTT	CASEDRGYTEAFF
TRBD2	TRBV11-2	TRBJ2-5	many	TGTGCCAGCAGCCGGACTAGCGGGGGAGGGGGAGAGACCCAGTACTTC	CASSRTSGGGGETQYF
-	TRBV6-5	TRBJ2-7	many	TGTGCCAGCAGTTACTCGACGCAGCTGCTCTACGAGCAGTACTTC	CASSYSTQLLYEQYF
-	TRBV27	TRBJ2-2	many	TGTGCCAGCAGTTTCCCGAAGGGGGTTTACGACACCGGGGAGCTGTTTTTT	CASSFPKGVYDTGELFF
TRBD1	TRBV12-3/TRBV12-4	TRBJ1-2	many	TGTGCCAGCACCGATAACAGGGGGCGCACAAGAGGCTACACCTTC	CASTDNRGRTRGYTF
-	TRBV30	TRBJ2-5	-	TGTGCCTGGAGTGAAGGGGCGGGAGAGACCCAGTACTTC	CAWSEGAGETQYF
-	TRBV5-1	TRBJ1-1	-	TGCGCCAGCAGCTTCCAGGGGAGGGGCACTGAAGCTTTCTTT	CASSFQGRGTEAFF
-	TRBV2	TRBJ1-2	many	TGTGCCAGCAGGAACTATGGCTACACCTTC	CASRNYGYTF
-	TRBV11-1	TRBJ1-5	many	TGTGCCAGCAGCACAGAGAGGTGGGAGCCCCAGCATTTT	CASSTERWEPQHF
TRBD2	TRBV5-1	TRBJ2-1	-	TGCGCCAGCAGCACCCTGTCTTTACTAGCGGGGGGGAGTAATGAGCAGTTCTTC	CASSTLSLLAGGSNEQFF
TRBD1	TRBV12-3/TRBV12-4	TRBJ2-7	many	TGTGCCAGCTCGACAGGGGGCTTGAACGAGCAGTACTTC	CASSTGGLNEQYF
-	TRBV20-1	TRBJ1-5	-	TGCAGTGCTGCCAAGGGGTACAATCAGCCCCAGCATTTT	CSAAKGYNQPQHF
TRBD2	TRBV28	TRBJ2-7	many	TGTGCCAGCAGTTTCTCTAGCGGGGGGGGCAGCTCCTACGAGCAGTACTTC	CASSFSSGGGSSYEQYF
-	TRBV12-3/TRBV12-4	TRBJ1-5	-	TGTGCCAGCGGCCGGGGGGCGGGCAATCAGCCCCAGCATTTT	CASGRGAGNQPQHF
TRBD2	TRBV28	TRBJ2-7	many	TGTGCCAGCAGTCCGACTAGCGGGGGTCGCTTGACCTACGAGCAGTACTTC	CASSPTSGGRLTYEQYF
TRBD1	TRBV6-1	TRBJ2-1	many	TGTGCCAGCAGTTTCCCCAGGGGGCTGAATGAGCAGTTCTTC	CASSFPRGLNEQFF
-	TRBV7-2	TRBJ2-7	-	TGTGCCAGCAGCTTACTAGGGACGGACTACGAGCAGTACTTC	CASSLLGTDYEQYF